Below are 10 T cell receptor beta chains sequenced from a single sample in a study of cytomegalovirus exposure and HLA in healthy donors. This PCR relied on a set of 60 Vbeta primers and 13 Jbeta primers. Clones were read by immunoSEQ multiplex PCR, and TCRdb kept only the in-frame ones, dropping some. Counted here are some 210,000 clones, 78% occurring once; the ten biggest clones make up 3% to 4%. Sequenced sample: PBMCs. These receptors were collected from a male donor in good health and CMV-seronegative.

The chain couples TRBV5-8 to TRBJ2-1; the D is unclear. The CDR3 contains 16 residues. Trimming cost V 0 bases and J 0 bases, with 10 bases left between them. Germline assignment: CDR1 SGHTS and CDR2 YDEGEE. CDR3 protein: CASSLVFHSSYNEQFF. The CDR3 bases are TGTGCCAGCAGCTTGGTTTTTCATAGCTCCTACAATGAGCAGTTCTTC.

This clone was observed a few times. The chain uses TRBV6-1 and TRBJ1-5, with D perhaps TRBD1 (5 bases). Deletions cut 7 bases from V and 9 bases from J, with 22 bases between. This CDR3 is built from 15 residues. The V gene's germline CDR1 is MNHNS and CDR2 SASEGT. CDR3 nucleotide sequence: TGTGCCAGCATCCTGGGGCCAGTTTTCAAAGGGCCCCAGCATTTT. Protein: CASILGPVFKGPQHF.

CDR3: CASSTWGGYTF. DNA for the CDR3: TGTGCCAGTAGTACCTGGGGCGGCTACACCTTC. V gene TRBV19 combines with J gene TRBJ1-2; D possibly corresponds to TRBD1 (5 bases). CDR3 size: 11 residues. Trimming took 4 bases from V and 8 from J, leaving 8 bases between them. Germline CDR1 LNHDA, CDR2 SQIVND (reference sequence).

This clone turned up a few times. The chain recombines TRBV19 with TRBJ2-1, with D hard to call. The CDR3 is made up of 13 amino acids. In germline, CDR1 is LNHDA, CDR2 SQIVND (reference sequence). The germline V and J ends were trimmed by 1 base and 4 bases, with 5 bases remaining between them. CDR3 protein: CASSIVEYNEQFF. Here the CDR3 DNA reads TGTGCCAGTAGTATAGTCGAGTACAATGAGCAGTTCTTC.

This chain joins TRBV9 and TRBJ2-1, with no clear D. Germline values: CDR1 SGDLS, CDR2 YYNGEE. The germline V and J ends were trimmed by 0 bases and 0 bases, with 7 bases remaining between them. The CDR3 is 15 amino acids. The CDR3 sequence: CASSVVTGSYNEQFF. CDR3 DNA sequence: TGTGCCAGCAGCGTAGTAACGGGCTCCTACAATGAGCAGTTCTTC. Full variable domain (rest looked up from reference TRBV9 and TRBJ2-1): DSGVTQTPKHLITATGQRVTLRCSPRSGDLSVYWYQQSLDQGLQFLIQYYNGEERAKGNILERFSAQQFPDLHSELNLSSLELGDSALYFCASSVVTGSYNEQFFGPGTRLTVL.

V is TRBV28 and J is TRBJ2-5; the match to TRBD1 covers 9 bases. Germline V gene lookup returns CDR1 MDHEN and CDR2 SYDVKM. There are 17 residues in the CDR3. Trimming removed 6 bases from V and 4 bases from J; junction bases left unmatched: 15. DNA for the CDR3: TGTGCCAGCAGGACGTTCGTACAGGGGGCTGGCGGAGAGACCCAGTACTTC. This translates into CASRTFVQGAGGETQYF.

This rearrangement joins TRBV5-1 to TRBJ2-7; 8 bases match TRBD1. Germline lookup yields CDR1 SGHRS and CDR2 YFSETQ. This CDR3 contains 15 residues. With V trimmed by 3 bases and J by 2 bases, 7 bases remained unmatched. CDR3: CASSSGQGFTYEQYF. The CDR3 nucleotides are TGCGCCAGCAGCTCAGGACAGGGATTTACCTACGAGCAGTACTTC.

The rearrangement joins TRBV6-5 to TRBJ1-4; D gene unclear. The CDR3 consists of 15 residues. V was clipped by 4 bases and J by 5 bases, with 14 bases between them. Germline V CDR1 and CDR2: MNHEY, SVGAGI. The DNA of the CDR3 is TGTGCCAGCAGTTCGTCGGGAGGCAGAAATGAAAAACTGTTTTTT. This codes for CASSSSGGRNEKLFF.

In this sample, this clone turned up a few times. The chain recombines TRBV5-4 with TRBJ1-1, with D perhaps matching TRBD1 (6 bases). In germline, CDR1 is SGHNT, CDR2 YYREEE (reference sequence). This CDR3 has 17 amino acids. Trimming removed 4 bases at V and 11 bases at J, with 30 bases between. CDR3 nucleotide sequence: TGTGCCAGCAGCCGGGGAGCGATCGGACAGAACTACGCTGGCGCTTTCTTT. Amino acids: CASSRGAIGQNYAGAFF. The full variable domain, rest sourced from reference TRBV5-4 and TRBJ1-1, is ETGVTQSPTHLIKTRGQQVTLRCSSQSGHNTVSWYQQALGQGPQFIFQYYREEENGRGNFPPRFSGLQFPNYSSELNVNALELDDSALYLCASSRGAIGQNYAGAFFGQGTRLTVV.

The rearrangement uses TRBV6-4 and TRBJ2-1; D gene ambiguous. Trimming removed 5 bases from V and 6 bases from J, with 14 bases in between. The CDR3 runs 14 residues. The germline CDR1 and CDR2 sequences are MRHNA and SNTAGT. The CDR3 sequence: CASSPELIPNEQFF. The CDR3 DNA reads TGTGCCAGCAGTCCCGAGCTGATCCCCAATGAGCAGTTCTTC.